A single sample gave rise to the 23 T cell receptor beta chains below, sequenced in a study of T-cell reconstitution after alpha-beta-depleted transplantation in children. The TCRbeta library was prepared with unique molecular identifiers. TCRdb itself ran the PCR reads through MiXCR, one entry per CDR3 protein. Of about 210,000 distinct CDR3 sequences in the sample, approximately 15% were seen once. The sequencing here drew on PBMCs, mostly from graft donor cells, taken 360 days after TCRalphabeta/CD19-depleted stem cell transplant. These receptors originate from a male patient aged 2 to 9 who had a stem cell transplant for acute lymphoblastic leukemia, so the T cells may come from the graft donor.

The chain employs TRBV24-1 and TRBJ2-1; 9 bases are a match to TRBD2. The CDR3 length is 14 residues. The V gene end was trimmed by 9 bases and the J gene end by 0 bases; junction bases not matched to a gene: 2. Germline V gene data show CDR1 as KGHDR and CDR2 as SFDVKD. In DNA, the CDR3 is TGTGCCACCGGAGCGGGGGGCTCCTACAATGAGCAGTTCTTC. It codes for CATGAGGSYNEQFF.

This clonotype has just a few counts. V usage is TRBV24-1 and J usage is TRBJ2-2; D may be TRBD1 (5 bases). The CDR3 has 14 amino acids. Per germline, CDR1 KGHDR and CDR2 SFDVKD. The V end lost 4 bases, the J end lost 5 bases, and 10 bases lay between the germline ends. The CDR3 loop is CATSDRESTGELFF. CDR3 nucleotides: TGTGCCACCAGTGACAGGGAATCGACCGGGGAGCTGTTTTTT.

This clonotype appeared a few times. The chain couples TRBV3-1 to TRBJ2-3; TRBD2 matches 10 bases. Germline CDR1 is LGHDT and CDR2 is YNNKEL (reference sequence). V shed 3 bases, J shed 7 bases, and the junction held 10 bases outside the gene matches. This CDR3 is built from 16 residues. The CDR3 bases are TGTGCCAGCAGCCAGGGGCCGGGACTAGCGAAGAATACGCAGTATTTT. Protein sequence: CASSQGPGLAKNTQYF.

The rearrangement joins TRBV5-6 to TRBJ1-4, with D unclear. Germline CDR1 SGHDT, CDR2 YYEEEE. Trimming shortened V by 2 bases and J by 0 bases, and 5 bases separated the two germline ends. The CDR3 totals 14 residues. The CDR3 protein is CASSLDSTNEKLFF. CDR3 bases: TGTGCCAGCAGCTTAGACTCAACTAATGAAAAACTGTTTTTT.

CDR3 in amino acids: CASSQDHGAYEQYF. DNA of the CDR3: TGTGCCAGCAGCCAAGATCACGGGGCCTACGAGCAGTACTTC. The gene calls are TRBV4-2 and TRBJ2-7; a possible D gene is TRBD2 (5 bases). The germline CDR1 and CDR2 sequences are LGHNA and YNFKEQ. V was clipped by 0 bases and J by 2 bases, with 8 bases between them. CDR3 size: 14 residues.

A few counts support this clonotype. The genes are TRBV12-3 or TRBV12-4 and TRBJ2-5; D gene uncertain. V lost 2 bases and J 1 base, leaving 5 bases between the germline ends. This CDR3 is built from 13 residues. The CDR3 DNA reads as TGTGCCAGCAGTTTACAAGTCCAAGAGACCCAGTACTTC. Amino acid sequence: CASSLQVQETQYF.

The genes are TRBV6-2 or TRBV6-3 and TRBJ2-2, with 8 bases identical to TRBD1. The length of the CDR3 is 12 residues. Germline loops: CDR1 MNHEY, CDR2 SVGEGT. With 9 bases clipped from V and 4 bases from J, the junction kept 1 base outside the gene matches. The CDR3 DNA reads TGTGCCAGTGGACAGGGCACCGGGGAGCTGTTTTTT. Its protein product is CASGQGTGELFF.

This clonotype was observed a handful of times. This chain uses TRBV15 with TRBJ2-1; possibly TRBD1 or TRBD2 for D (5 bases each). This CDR3 is 13 amino acids long. The V gene lost 5 bases and the J gene lost 1 base, with 6 bases spanning the gap. Germline loops: CDR1 LNHNV, CDR2 YYDKDF (reference sequence). In nucleotides, the CDR3 is TGTGCCACCAGCGGGGGTTCCTACAATGAGCAGTTCTTC. This gives the protein CATSGGSYNEQFF.

The V and J genes are TRBV11-2 and TRBJ1-4; D call uncertain. V lost 5 bases and J 0 bases, leaving 10 bases between the germline ends. The CDR3 runs to 15 residues. Germline loops: CDR1 SGHAT, CDR2 FQNNGV. The CDR3 here is CASSGLKSTNEKLFF. The CDR3 nucleotides are TGTGCCAGCAGCGGCCTTAAATCAACTAATGAAAAACTGTTTTTT.

This CDR3 reads CASSQEDRLNTEAFF. In DNA form, the CDR3 reads TGCGCCAGCAGCCAAGAGGACAGATTGAACACTGAAGCTTTCTTT. The V call is TRBV4-1, the J call TRBJ1-1, with a tentative D call TRBD1 (6 bases). The CDR3 has 15 amino acids. CDR1 and CDR2 (germline): MGHRA, YSYEKL. V shed 0 bases and J shed 0 bases, with 8 bases lying between them.

This clonotype was recorded a few times. The chain is built from TRBV4-1 and TRBJ1-5; no definite D call. The length of the CDR3 is 14 residues. V lost 1 base, J lost 4 bases, and 8 bases lay in between. Germline CDR1 MGHRA, CDR2 YSYEKL. The CDR3 here is CASSQVSENQPQHF. CDR3 nucleotides: TGCGCCAGCAGCCAAGTTTCGGAGAATCAGCCCCAGCATTTT.

The sample holds a few counts of this clonotype. The J gene is TRBJ2-3, the V gene TRBV20-1; 8 bases are a match to TRBD2. The CDR3 has 15 residues. V lost 3 bases and J lost 3; bases outside the gene matches: 8. Looked up from germline, CDR1 is DFQATT and CDR2 is SNEGSKA (reference sequence). In DNA form, the CDR3 reads TGCAGTGCTAGTTCCGGGGGGGGAGGAACAGATACGCAGTATTTT. It translates to CSASSGGGGTDTQYF.

This clonotype was observed a handful of times. The chain carries TRBV7-8 and TRBJ2-1; 7 bases match TRBD2. There are 16 residues in the CDR3. CDR1 SGHVS and CDR2 FQNEAQ come from the germline V gene. V shed 5 bases and J 0 bases; nucleotides not matched to a gene: 7. For the CDR3, the DNA is TGTGCCAGCAGCAACAAGCGGGGCAGCTCCTACAATGAGCAGTTCTTC. Protein product: CASSNKRGSSYNEQFF. Combining the CDR3 with reference TRBV7-8 and TRBJ2-1 gives the whole variable domain GAGVSQSPRYKVAKRGQDVALRCDPISGHVSLFWYQQALGQGPEFLTYFQNEAQLDKSGLPSDRFFAERPEGSVSTLKIQRTQQEDSAVYLCASSNKRGSSYNEQFFGPGTRLTVL.

This clonotype was recorded many times. This chain joins TRBV20-1 and TRBJ2-7, with 13 positions matching TRBD2. The CDR3 loop spans 18 amino acids. In germline, CDR1 is DFQATT, CDR2 SNEGSKA (reference sequence). With 2 bases clipped from V and 1 base from J, the junction kept 11 bases outside the gene matches. CDR3 in amino acids: CSARPPLLAGGLSYEQYF. In nucleotides, the CDR3 is TGCAGTGCTAGACCACCCTTACTAGCGGGGGGGCTTTCCTACGAGCAGTACTTC.

This clonotype was counted at least ten times. The J gene is TRBJ2-6, the V gene TRBV6-4; D might be TRBD1 (5 bases). The CDR3 is made up of 14 amino acids. Trimming removed 6 bases from V and 0 bases from J, with 6 bases in between. Germline lookup yields CDR1 MRHNA and CDR2 SNTAGT. The CDR3 sequence: CASRTDSGANVLTF. CDR3 DNA: TGTGCCAGCAGGACAGACTCTGGGGCCAACGTCCTGACTTTC.

This clonotype turned up a few times. This rearrangement joins TRBV28 to TRBJ2-2, with TRBD2 as a possible D gene (10 bases). The CDR3 covers 15 residues. Per the germline V gene, CDR1 is MDHEN and CDR2 is SYDVKM. V was pared by 6 bases and J by 4 bases, with 15 bases between. DNA of the CDR3: TGTGCCAGCAGACTAGCGGGACAGGGCACCGGGGAGCTGTTTTTT. This codes for CASRLAGQGTGELFF.

This clonotype was seen a handful of times. The chain couples TRBV29-1 to TRBJ2-3; possibly TRBD1 or TRBD2 for D (5 bases each). CDR3 size: 12 residues. With 1 base removed from V and 5 bases from J, the gap between germline ends came to 7 bases. Germline values: CDR1 SQVTM, CDR2 ANQGSEA. The CDR3 reads CSVEVGGDTQYF. Written as DNA, the CDR3 is TGCAGCGTTGAAGTTGGGGGAGATACGCAGTATTTT.

The rearrangement links TRBV4-1 to TRBJ2-2; D call uncertain. Trimming took 0 bases from V and 1 from J, leaving 12 bases between them. Germline CDR1 reads MGHRA; CDR2 reads YSYEKL. The CDR3 length is 17 residues. CDR3 coding DNA: TGCGCCAGCAGCCAAGATCGGCACAAGCTGAACACCGGGGAGCTGTTTTTT. Protein: CASSQDRHKLNTGELFF.

A few counts support this clonotype. This rearrangement joins TRBV12-3 or TRBV12-4 to TRBJ1-1; a weak D match, TRBD1 (5 bases). The CDR3 loop spans 14 amino acids. Between the trimmed V and J ends, which lost 3 bases and 6 bases, there was a span of 14 bases. The CDR3 DNA reads TGTGCCAGCAGTTTTTTTGGGGGGAGGGCTGAAGCTTTCTTT. Protein sequence: CASSFFGGRAEAFF.

This clonotype was detected only a few times. The genes are TRBV19 and TRBJ2-1; a weak D match, TRBD2 (6 bases). CDR1 and CDR2 (germline): LNHDA, SQIVND (reference sequence). CDR3 length: 14 amino acids. V lost 5 bases, J lost 9 bases, and 17 bases lay in between. The CDR3 nucleotides are TGTGCCAGTAGTTTCACCGGGCCCGGGGGTGAGCAGTTCTTC. It is translated as CASSFTGPGGEQFF.

The chain combines TRBV10-3 with TRBJ2-7, with TRBD2 identical over 9 bases. From germline, CDR1 is ENHRY and CDR2 SYGVKD. After removal of 3 bases from V and 5 bases from J, the junction contained 8 bases not matched to a gene. This CDR3 region has 15 residues. CDR3 DNA: TGTGCCATCAGTGACTTAAGGACTAGCGCCCACGAGCAGTACTTC. Amino acid sequence: CAISDLRTSAHEQYF.

The rearrangement uses TRBV28 and TRBJ1-5, with D unclear. This CDR3 region has 16 residues. Germline V lookup: CDR1 MDHEN, CDR2 SYDVKM. V was cut by 6 bases and J by 5 bases, with 20 bases left in between. The CDR3 loop is CASSPLVWSPDQPQHF. The CDR3 DNA is TGTGCCAGCAGCCCATTGGTATGGTCTCCCGATCAGCCCCAGCATTTT.

The chain joins TRBV6-5 to TRBJ2-7; 8 bases map to TRBD2. This CDR3 region has 17 residues. V shed 0 bases, J shed 0 bases, and the junction held 7 bases outside the gene matches. Germline assignment: CDR1 MNHEY and CDR2 SVGAGI. DNA of the CDR3: TGTGCCAGCAGTTACTCCGGTAGTAGCGGGGACTCCTACGAGCAGTACTTC. As protein: CASSYSGSSGDSYEQYF.